Included here is one T cell receptor (beta chain) sequence, with context. The antigen remains undetermined. Germline values: CDR1 SQVTM, CDR2 ANQGSEA. The CDR3 covers 15 residues. These data originate in a study of T cells expressing NK-cell markers. Study overall: Sequencing of TCR beta repertoires drew on sorted CD3+CD56+NKG2C+, CD3+CD56+NKG2C- and CD3+CD56-NKG2C+ T cells. Study observations and caveats: Of the CD8+ T cells in 5 to 7 donors, roughly 1.0-7.5% belonged to dominant NKG2C+ clonotypes. For four donors, these clonotypes were likewise the leading ones in the CD3+CD56-NKG2C+ fraction.

TCRdb re-called the 5' RACE reads and gives one entry per CDR3 protein, without DNA. This specimen shows about 460,000 distinct CDR3 sequences; the ten leading clones hold under 1.5%. Specimen: blood T cells: a sorted CD56 or NKG2C T cell subset, CD4+ or CD8+ T cells, or bulk PBMC T cells (not recorded which). The chain couples TRBV29-1 to TRBJ2-5; TCRdb proposes TRBD2, but this gene call is untestable without DNA. The receptor was isolated from a woman in her 50s in good health. The CDR3 reads CSGSTSGDLIETQYF.